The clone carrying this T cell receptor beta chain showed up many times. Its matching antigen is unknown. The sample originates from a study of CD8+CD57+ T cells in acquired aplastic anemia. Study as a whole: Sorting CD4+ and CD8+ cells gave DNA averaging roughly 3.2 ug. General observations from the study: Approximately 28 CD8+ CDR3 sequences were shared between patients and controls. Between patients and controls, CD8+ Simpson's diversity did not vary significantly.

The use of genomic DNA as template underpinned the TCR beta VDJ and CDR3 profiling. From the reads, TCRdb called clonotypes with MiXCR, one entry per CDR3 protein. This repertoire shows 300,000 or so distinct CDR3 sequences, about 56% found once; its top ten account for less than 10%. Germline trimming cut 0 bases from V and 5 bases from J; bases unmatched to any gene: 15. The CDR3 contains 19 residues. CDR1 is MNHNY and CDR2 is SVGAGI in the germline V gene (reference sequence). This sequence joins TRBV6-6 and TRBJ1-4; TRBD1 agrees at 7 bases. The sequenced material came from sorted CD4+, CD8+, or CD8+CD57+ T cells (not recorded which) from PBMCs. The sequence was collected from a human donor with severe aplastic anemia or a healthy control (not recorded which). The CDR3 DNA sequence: TGTGCCAGCAGTTACTCGTCGGACAGGTTTCCCACCACGAATGAAAAACTGTTTTTT. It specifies CASSYSSDRFPTTNEKLFF.